The TCR beta chain described here comes from a study of blood T cell repertoires in COVID-19. Across the whole study: The United States, Italy and Spain were the sources of the acute and convalescent COVID-19 samples.

The table came from immunoSEQ multiplex PCR; TCRdb's copy has only in-frame clones and leaves some out. The sample lists about 210,000 clones, about 81% occurring once. There are 17 residues in the CDR3. V lost 4 bases to trimming and J lost 6 bases; unmatched junction nucleotides: 11. CDR1 is KGHSH and CDR2 is LQKENI in the germline V gene. Cohorts were determined from participant-reported clinical history. Donors in Cohort 3 counted as recovered after two negative PCRs, clearance, or symptom resolution. The chain is built from TRBV18 and TRBJ2-2; TRBD1 aligns across 10 bases. Sequencing was carried out using PBMCs or T cells enriched from blood (not recorded which). The receptor was isolated from a man aged 35 to 55 who had recovered from COVID-19. In DNA, the CDR3 is TGTGCCAGCTCACGAACCAACCGGGACAGGGGAGCCGGGGAGCTGTTTTTT. It encodes CASSRTNRDRGAGELFF.